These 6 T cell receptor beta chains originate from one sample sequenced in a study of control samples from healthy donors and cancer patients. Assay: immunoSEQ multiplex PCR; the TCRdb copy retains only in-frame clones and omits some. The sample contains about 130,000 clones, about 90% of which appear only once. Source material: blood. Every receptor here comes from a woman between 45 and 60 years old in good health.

The CDR3 DNA reads TGTGCCAGCAGTAGCTCCTACGAGCAGTACTTC. Its translation is CASSSSYEQYF. V and J are TRBV25-1 and TRBJ2-7; no clear D. The CDR3 runs to 11 residues. V lost 5 bases and J lost 0, with 2 bases in between. Germline values: CDR1 MGHDK, CDR2 SYGVNS.

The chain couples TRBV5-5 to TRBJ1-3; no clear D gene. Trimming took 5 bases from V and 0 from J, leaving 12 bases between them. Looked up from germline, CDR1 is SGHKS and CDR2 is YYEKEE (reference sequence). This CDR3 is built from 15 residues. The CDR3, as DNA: TGTGCCAGCAGACCAACAGACTACTCTGGAAACACCATATATTTT. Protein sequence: CASRPTDYSGNTIYF.

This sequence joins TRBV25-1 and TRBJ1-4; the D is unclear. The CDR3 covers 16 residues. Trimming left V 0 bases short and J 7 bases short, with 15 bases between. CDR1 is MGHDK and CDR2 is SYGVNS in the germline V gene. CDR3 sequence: CASSEYDGRRSEKLFF. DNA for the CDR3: TGTGCCAGCAGTGAATATGACGGCAGGAGGAGTGAAAAACTGTTTTTT.

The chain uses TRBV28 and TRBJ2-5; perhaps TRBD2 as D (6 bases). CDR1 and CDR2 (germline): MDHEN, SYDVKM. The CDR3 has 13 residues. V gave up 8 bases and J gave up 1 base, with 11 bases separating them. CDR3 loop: CASSSGLQETQYF. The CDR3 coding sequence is TGTGCCAGCTCCTCGGGACTCCAAGAGACCCAGTACTTC. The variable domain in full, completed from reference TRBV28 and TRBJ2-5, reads DVKVTQSSRYLVKRTGEKVFLECVQDMDHENMFWYRQDPGLGLRLIYFSYDVKMKEKGDIPEGYSVSREKKERFSLILESASTNQTSMYLCASSSGLQETQYFGPGTRLLVL.

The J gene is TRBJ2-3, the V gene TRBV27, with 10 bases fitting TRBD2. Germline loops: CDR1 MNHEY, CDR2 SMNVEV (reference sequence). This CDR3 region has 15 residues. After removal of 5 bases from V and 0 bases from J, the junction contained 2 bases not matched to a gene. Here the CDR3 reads CASSRTSGSTDTQYF. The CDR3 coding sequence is TGTGCCAGCAGTCGGACTAGCGGAAGCACAGATACGCAGTATTTT.

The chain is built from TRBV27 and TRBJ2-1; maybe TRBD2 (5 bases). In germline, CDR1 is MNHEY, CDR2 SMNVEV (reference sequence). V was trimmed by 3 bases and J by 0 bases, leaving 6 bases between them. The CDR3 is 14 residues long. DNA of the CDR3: TGTGCCAGCAGTTTCGCGGGCTCCTACAATGAGCAGTTCTTC. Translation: CASSFAGSYNEQFF.